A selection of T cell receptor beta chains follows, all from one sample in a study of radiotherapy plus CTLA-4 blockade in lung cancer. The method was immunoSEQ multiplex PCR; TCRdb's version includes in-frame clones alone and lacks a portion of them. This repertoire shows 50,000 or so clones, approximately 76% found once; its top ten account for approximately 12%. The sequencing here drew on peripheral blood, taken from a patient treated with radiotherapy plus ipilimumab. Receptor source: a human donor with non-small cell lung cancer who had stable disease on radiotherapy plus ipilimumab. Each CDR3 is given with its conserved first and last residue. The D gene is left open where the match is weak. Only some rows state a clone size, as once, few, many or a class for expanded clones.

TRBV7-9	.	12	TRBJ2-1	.	TGTGCCAGCAGCTTAGGCTCCCCGAGAAAGTTCTTC	CASSLGSPRKFF
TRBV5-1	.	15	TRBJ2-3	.	TGTGCCAGCAGCTCCCAGGGGCTTAAAGCAGATACGCAGTATTTT	CASSSQGLKADTQYF
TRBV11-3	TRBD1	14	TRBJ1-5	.	TGTGCCAGCAGCGTGAGGGACAGAAATCAGCCCCAGCATTTT	CASSVRDRNQPQHF
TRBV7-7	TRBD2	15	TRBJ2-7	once	TGTGCCAGCAGCCCGGGGCCCGCGGGGGTCTACGAGCAGTACTTC	CASSPGPAGVYEQYF
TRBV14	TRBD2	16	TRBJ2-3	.	TGTGCCAGCAGCCTACTAGCGGGGGGCCTCACAGATACGCAGTATTTT	CASSLLAGGLTDTQYF
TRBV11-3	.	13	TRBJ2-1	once	TGTGCCAGCAGCCGGGGGTTGTGGGTCGAGCAGTTCTTC	CASSRGLWVEQFF
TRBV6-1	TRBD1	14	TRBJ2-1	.	TGTGCCAGCAGCGTCCGGGACAGATACAATGAGCAGTTCTTC	CASSVRDRYNEQFF
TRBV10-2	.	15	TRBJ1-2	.	TGCGCCAGCAGTGAGACCCAGCAGGGCCTCTATGGCTACACCTTC	CASSETQQGLYGYTF
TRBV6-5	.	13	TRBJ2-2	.	TGTGCCAGCCTTGATACGAACACCGGGGAGCTGTTTTTT	CASLDTNTGELFF
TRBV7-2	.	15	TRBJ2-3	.	TGTGCCAGCAGCCGTTCGGGACATAGCACAGATACGCAGTATTTT	CASSRSGHSTDTQYF
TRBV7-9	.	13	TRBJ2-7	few	TGTGCCAGCAGCCCGCAGATTTCCTACGAGCAGTACTTC	CASSPQISYEQYF
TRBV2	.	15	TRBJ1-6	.	TGTGCCAGCAGGGAAGGCTGGGGGAGACAATCACCCCTCCACTTT	CASREGWGRQSPLHF
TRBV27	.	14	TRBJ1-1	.	TGTGCCAGCAGCTCCCGACTGGGAAACACTGAAGCTTTCTTT	CASSSRLGNTEAFF
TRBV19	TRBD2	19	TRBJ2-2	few	TGTGCCAGTAGTATAGGACTAGCGGGGGCCCCGGGGGACACCGGGGAGCTGTTTTTT	CASSIGLAGAPGDTGELFF
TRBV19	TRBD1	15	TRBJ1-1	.	TGTGCCAGTAGTATAGGCGCAGGGGGGAACACTGAAGCTTTCTTT	CASSIGAGGNTEAFF
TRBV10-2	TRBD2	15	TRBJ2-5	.	TGCGCCAGCGGAAATAGCGGGGGGGCCGTCGAGACCCAGTACTTC	CASGNSGGAVETQYF
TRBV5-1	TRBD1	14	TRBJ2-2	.	TGCGCCAGCAGTTTGGGGACAGGCACCGGGGAGCTGTTTTTT	CASSLGTGTGELFF
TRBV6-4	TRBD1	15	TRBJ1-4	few	TGTGCCAGCAGTAACGGGACAGCGGAAAATGAAAAACTGTTTTTT	CASSNGTAENEKLFF
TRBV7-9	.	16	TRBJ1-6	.	TGTGCCAGCAGCTTACATCCCGGGACGGGAAATTCACCCCTCCACTTT	CASSLHPGTGNSPLHF
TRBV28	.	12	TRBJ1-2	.	TGTGCCAGCCTCTGGGGGGCCGGCGGCTACACCTTC	CASLWGAGGYTF
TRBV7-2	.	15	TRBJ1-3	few	TGTGCCAGTTCTGGGGCTGGGACTCGTGGAAACACCATATATTTT	CASSGAGTRGNTIYF
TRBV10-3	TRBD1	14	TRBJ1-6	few	TGTGCCATCAGTGGGGACAGGTTTACTTCACCCCTCCACTTT	CAISGDRFTSPLHF
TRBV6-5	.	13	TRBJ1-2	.	TGTGCCAGCAGTTACGCTAACAGATATGGCTACACCTTC	CASSYANRYGYTF
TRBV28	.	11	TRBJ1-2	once	TGTGCCAGCAGTTTAGCGGGACGCTACACCTTC	CASSLAGRYTF
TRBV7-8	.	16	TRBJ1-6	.	TGTGCCAGCAGCTTAGGGGTACAGGGTAGAACATCACCCCTCCACTTT	CASSLGVQGRTSPLHF
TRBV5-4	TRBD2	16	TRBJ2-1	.	TGTGCCAGCAGCTTGTATCGCGGGGGGAGCTACAATGAGCAGTTCTTC	CASSLYRGGSYNEQFF
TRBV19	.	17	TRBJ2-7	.	TGTGCCAGTAGTACCCCCCTGACGGGCAAAGTTTGGGGCGAGCAGTACTTC	CASSTPLTGKVWGEQYF
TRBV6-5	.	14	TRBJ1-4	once	TGTGCCAGCAGCCGGACGGACAGAAATGAAAAACTGTTTTTT	CASSRTDRNEKLFF
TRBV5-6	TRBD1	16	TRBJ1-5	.	TGTGCCAGCAGCTCGACGACAGGGAGGAGCAATCAGCCCCAGCATTTT	CASSSTTGRSNQPQHF
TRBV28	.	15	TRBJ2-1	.	.	CASSFFGQGANEQFF
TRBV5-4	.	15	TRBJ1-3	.	TGTGCCAGCAGCTTGGAATGGCCAGGCGGTAACACCATATATTTT	CASSLEWPGGNTIYF
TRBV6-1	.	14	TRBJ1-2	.	TGTGCCAGCAGGGTCTCCGGCAGCTCCTATGGCTACACCTTC	CASRVSGSSYGYTF
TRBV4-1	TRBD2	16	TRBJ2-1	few	TGCGCCAGCAGCCAAGATGACGGGACTACCGCCAATGAGCAGTTCTTC	CASSQDDGTTANEQFF
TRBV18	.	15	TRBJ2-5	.	TGTGCCAGCTCACCACGAACGGGACCCCAAGAGACCCAGTACTTC	CASSPRTGPQETQYF
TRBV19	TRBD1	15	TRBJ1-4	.	TGTGCCAGTAGTTCCCTCGGGACAGGGAATGAAAAACTGTTTTTT	CASSSLGTGNEKLFF
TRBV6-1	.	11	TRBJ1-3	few	TGTGCCAGCAGTGACCCCTGGGGCGGACATTTT	CASSDPWGGHF
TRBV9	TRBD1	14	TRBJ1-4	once	TGTGCCAGCAGCGGTCGGACAGGGGCTGAAAAACTGTTTTTT	CASSGRTGAEKLFF
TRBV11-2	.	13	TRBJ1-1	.	TGTGCCAGCAGCTCAGGGGTTAACACTGAAGCTTTCTTT	CASSSGVNTEAFF
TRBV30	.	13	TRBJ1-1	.	TGTGCCTGGAGAGCCGGGTTTGGCACTGAAGCTTTCTTT	CAWRAGFGTEAFF
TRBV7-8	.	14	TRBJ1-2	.	TGTGCCAGCAGCTGGGCAGGGGTGGGTCATGGCTACACCTTC	CASSWAGVGHGYTF
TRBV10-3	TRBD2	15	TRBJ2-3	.	TGTGCCATCAGTGATATACTAGCGGGGGCAGATACGCAGTATTTT	CAISDILAGADTQYF
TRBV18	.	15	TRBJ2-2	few	TGTGCCAGCTCACCACAGGACATGAACACCGGGGAGCTGTTTTTT	CASSPQDMNTGELFF
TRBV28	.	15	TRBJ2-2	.	TGTGCCAGCTCTGGAAGACAGCTTAACACCGGGGAGCTGTTTTTT	CASSGRQLNTGELFF
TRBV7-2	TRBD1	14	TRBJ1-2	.	TGTGCCAGCAGCCCGGGGACAGGGTTGTTTGGCTACACCTTC	CASSPGTGLFGYTF
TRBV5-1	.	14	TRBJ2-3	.	TGCGCCAGCAGCCCGGTACAGGGTACAGATACGCAGTATTTT	CASSPVQGTDTQYF
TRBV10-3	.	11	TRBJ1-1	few	TGTGCCATCAGTGAAGTCGGTGAAGCTTTCTTT	CAISEVGEAFF